This T cell receptor (beta chain) was captured by sequencing in a study of blood T cells in healthy people across ages. Study-level results: Donors of long life had a larger count of naive CD4+ cells and greater diversity than aged donors. Roughly linearly, TCR beta diversity per million T cells fell as age increased.

The use of a sample-barcoded 5' primer and a J-beta primer mix characterized a second PCR of 7 to 11 cycles. In TCRdb, the 5' RACE reads were re-called with MiXCR into one record per CDR3 protein. Among 850,000 to 950,000 distinct CDR3 sequences listed, more than 25% were seen once. For this clonotype: The antigen remains unidentified.

CDR1 is SGHVS, CDR2 FQNEAQ, per germline. Trimming cost V 5 bases and J 3 bases, with 17 bases left between them. The CDR3 is 15 residues long. This receptor was taken from a woman older than 75 in good health. The V and J genes are TRBV7-8 and TRBJ2-7; D perhaps matches TRBD2 (5 bases). The sequenced sample was blood. This CDR3 reads CASSVRGAANYEQYF. As DNA, the CDR3 is TGTGCCAGCAGCGTCCGAGGAGCGGCCAACTACGAGCAGTACTTC.